This entry describes one T cell receptor (beta chain). Its cognate antigen is unknown. The use of a sample-barcoded 5' primer and a J-beta primer mix characterized a second PCR of 7 to 11 cycles. Using its own MiXCR run on the 5' RACE reads, TCRdb lists one record per CDR3 protein. The data show hundreds of thousands of distinct CDR3 sequences, 58% seen once. Each donor gave 9.5 to 10 milliliters of peripheral blood. Each sample had at least 6 million PBMCs isolated. These data belong to a study of blood T cells in healthy people across ages. Germline values: CDR1 DFQATT, CDR2 SNEGSKA (reference sequence). The CDR3 runs 18 residues. V lost 3 bases to trimming and J lost 4 bases; unmatched junction nucleotides: 18. Findings of the study overall: Strong correlation existed between TCR beta diversity and naive T cell percentage. Those diversity estimates obtained from one million T cells were thought to be underestimates.

The sequence was obtained from a man in his sixties in good health. What was sequenced was blood. The V and J genes are TRBV20-1 and TRBJ1-2, with TRBD1 matching 9 bases. The CDR3 bases are TGCAGTGCTAGTAGGCTCTTAACGACAGGGGGTTTTATCTATGGCTACACCTTC. Protein product: CSASRLLTTGGFIYGYTF.